The 21 T cell receptor beta chains in this list originate from one sample, sequenced in a study of breast tumors, draining lymph nodes, adjacent tissues. Each CDR3 protein is one row after TCRdb ran MiXCR on the multiplex PCR reads. The sample includes roughly 70,000 distinct CDR3 sequences, 43% of them seen just once. The sample taken for sequencing was breast tumor tissue. The origin of the receptors is a female donor with breast cancer. Some clones in this sample may be carry-over from other donors' samples.

Remarks on this clonotype: Relative to the germline gene, one junction end is altered; a read error may explain this. This sequence joins TRBV6-1 and TRBJ2-3; D unclear. Per the germline V gene, CDR1 is MNHNS and CDR2 is SASEGT. The CDR3 extends over 14 amino acids. The CDR3 nucleotides read TGTGCAAGCAGGCCTCCGACGGGCACAGATACGCAGTATTTT. Protein: CASRPPTGTDTQYF.

This clonotype was detected ten times or more. At one of its ends the junction is not consistent with the germline gene, which may arise from a read error. V gene TRBV29-1 combines with J gene TRBJ2-2; the match to TRBD1 covers 8 bases. This CDR3 is 12 amino acids long. Looked up from germline, CDR1 is SQVTM and CDR2 is ANQGSEA. CDR3 loop: CSAKTWAGTGVF. The CDR3 bases are TGCAGCGCTAAAACGTGGGCTGGGACAGGTGTTTTT.

This clonotype has only a few counts. The V call is TRBV5-1, the J call TRBJ1-1; 8 bases match TRBD1. Germline V gene lookup returns CDR1 SGHRS and CDR2 YFSETQ. The junction had 17 bases not matched to a gene; V was cut back by 0 bases and J by 1 base. This CDR3 contains 20 residues. CDR3 sequence: CASSLEHRSGTGFGNTEAFF. The CDR3 nucleotides read TGCGCCAGCAGCTTGGAGCATCGGTCCGGGACAGGCTTTGGGAACACTGAAGCTTTCTTT.

This clonotype was seen once. The chain recombines TRBV11-2 with TRBJ2-3, with TRBD1 matching over 10 bases. The CDR3 is 17 amino acids. Trimming at V came to 1 base and at J to 0 bases, leaving 4 bases not matched to a gene. Germline CDR1 SGHAT, CDR2 FQNNGV. Written as DNA, the CDR3 is TGTGCCAGCAGCTTAGTGGGGACAGGGGTTAGCACAGATACGCAGTATTTT. It encodes CASSLVGTGVSTDTQYF.

This clonotype was observed many times. The CDR3 loop reads CASSSRDRVDGYTF. The CDR3 DNA reads as TGTGCCAGCAGCTCAAGGGACAGGGTCGATGGCTACACCTTC. V usage is TRBV9 and J usage is TRBJ1-2; 9 bases match TRBD1. Germline assignment: CDR1 SGDLS and CDR2 YYNGEE. The CDR3 consists of 14 residues. After removal of 4 bases from V and 6 bases from J, the junction contained 7 bases not matched to a gene.

This clonotype has at least ten counts. The gene calls are TRBV19 and TRBJ2-5; D not resolved. The CDR3 sequence is 13 residues long. From germline, CDR1 is LNHDA and CDR2 SQIVND (reference sequence). Trimming pared 4 bases from V and 5 bases from J, leaving 11 bases between. The CDR3 bases are TGTGCCAGTAGTAGTCAAAAACGGGAGACCCAGTACTTC. This gives the protein CASSSQKRETQYF. Based on the CDR3 plus reference TRBV19 and TRBJ2-5, the full variable domain is DGGITQSPKYLFRKEGQNVTLSCEQNLNHDAMYWYRQDPGQGLRLIYYSQIVNDFQKGDIAEGYSVSREKKESFPLTVTSAQKNPTAFYLCASSSQKRETQYFGPGTRLLVL.

This clonotype was seen at least ten times. The genes are TRBV6-5 and TRBJ2-2, with D perhaps matching TRBD1 (5 bases). The V end was cut by 7 bases, the J end by 3 bases, with 12 bases between. From germline, CDR1 is MNHEY and CDR2 SVGAGI. This CDR3 spans 14 amino acids. DNA of the CDR3: TGTGCCAGCACCCAGACAGTTTACACCGGGGAGCTGTTTTTT. It specifies CASTQTVYTGELFF.

This clonotype was seen more than once but under ten times. This may come from a read error, since a much larger clone is one base off. This is likely a read error, given that the CDR3 carries no conserved phenylalanine or tryptophan at its end. CDR3 in DNA: TGTGCCGGGGGGGACCCGCGGACCCCTGGGGCCAACGTCCTGACTTCC. Translation gives CAGGDPRTPGANVLTS. The chain employs TRBV19 and TRBJ2-6; 7 bases match TRBD2. J gave up 2 bases and V 11 bases, and 12 bases lay outside the gene matches. CDR1 and CDR2 (germline): LNHDA, SQIVND (reference sequence). The CDR3 has 16 residues.

CDR3 nucleotides: TGTGCCAGCAGCCGGCGGACTAGCGGGAGTGGGACCCAGTACTTC. It yields the protein CASSRRTSGSGTQYF. V usage is TRBV4-2 and J usage is TRBJ2-5, with 13 bases aligning to TRBD2. J lost 7 bases, V lost 4 bases, and 6 bases had no gene match. CDR3 length: 15 amino acids. From germline, CDR1 is LGHNA and CDR2 YNFKEQ.

This clonotype was found a few times. The chain has TRBV30 and TRBJ2-3; 8 bases match TRBD2. V dropped 4 bases and J dropped 1; count of bases not matched to a gene: 34. From germline, CDR1 is GTSNPN and CDR2 SVGIG (reference sequence). The CDR3 has 24 residues. The chain's CDR3 is CAWISSPRGGVSRPVDEGTDTQYF. CDR3 coding DNA: TGTGCCTGGATTTCTTCACCCCGGGGGGGGGTTAGTCGACCCGTTGACGAGGGCACAGATACGCAGTATTTT.

Ten or more counts support this clonotype. The CDR3 protein is CASSLYRSRIYGYTF. The CDR3 DNA sequence: TGTGCCAGCAGCCTGTATCGCTCAAGGATCTATGGCTACACCTTC. V gene TRBV5-5 combines with J gene TRBJ1-2, with D uncertain. Germline V gene data show CDR1 as SGHKS and CDR2 as YYEKEE (reference sequence). CDR3 length: 15 residues. V was shortened by 4 bases and J by 4 bases, with 17 bases between the two germline ends. The entire variable domain, with the rest obtained from reference TRBV5-5 and TRBJ1-2, is as follows: DAGVTQSPTHLIKTRGQQVTLRCSPISGHKSVSWYQQVLGQGPQFIFQYYEKEERGRGNFPDRFSARQFPNYSSELNVNALLLGDSALYLCASSLYRSRIYGYTFGSGTRLTVV.

Many counts were recorded for this clonotype. The chain couples TRBV5-5 to TRBJ2-7, with D tentatively TRBD1 or TRBD2 (6 bases each). V was trimmed by 1 base and J by 5 bases, leaving 13 bases between them. The CDR3 contains 14 residues. CDR1 is SGHKS, CDR2 YYEKEE, per germline (reference sequence). The CDR3 sequence is CASSLRGPSHEQYF. The CDR3, as DNA: TGTGCCAGCAGCTTGCGGGGGCCTTCCCACGAGCAGTACTTC.

This clonotype was seen at least ten times. The rearrangement joins TRBV13 to TRBJ2-2, with 8 bases lining up with TRBD2. V dropped 1 base and J dropped 3; count of bases not matched to a gene: 7. Looked up from germline, CDR1 is PRHDT and CDR2 is FYEKMQ (reference sequence). The CDR3 totals 17 residues. The chain's CDR3 is CASSLAITSGDTGELFF. DNA for the CDR3: TGTGCCAGCAGCTTAGCGATAACTAGCGGTGACACCGGGGAGCTGTTTTTT.

This clonotype was counted at least ten times. The chain links TRBV7-9 to TRBJ2-5; 11 positions match TRBD2. Germline CDR1 SEHNR, CDR2 FQNEAQ (reference sequence). There are 16 residues in the CDR3. V lost 4 bases, J lost 6 bases, and 10 bases stayed unmatched. CDR3 loop: CASSSRAGTSGQTQYF. DNA for the CDR3: TGTGCCAGCAGCTCTAGGGCGGGGACTAGCGGACAGACCCAGTACTTC.

This clonotype has a count of ten or more. This rearrangement joins TRBV19 to TRBJ1-5; a weak D match, TRBD1 (5 bases). Deletions cut 0 bases from V and 3 bases from J, with 9 bases between. The CDR3 runs to 15 residues. CDR1 and CDR2 (germline): LNHDA, SQIVND (reference sequence). CDR3 DNA: TGTGCCAGTAGTATAGAGGGACCTATCAATCAGCCCCAGCATTTT. Encoded protein: CASSIEGPINQPQHF.

The V gene is TRBV12-3 or TRBV12-4, the J gene TRBJ1-6; D might be TRBD1 (5 bases). Trimming shortened V by 3 bases and J by 3 bases, and 18 bases separated the two germline ends. This CDR3 region has 18 residues. The CDR3 here is CASSLGRDVGHYNSPLHF. The CDR3 nucleotides read TGTGCCAGCAGTTTGGGGAGGGATGTGGGGCACTATAATTCACCCCTCCACTTT.

This clonotype was recorded at least ten times. The rearrangement uses TRBV18 and TRBJ1-4; D is ambiguous. The V and J ends lost 4 bases and 4 bases respectively, with 13 bases between them. The CDR3 runs 15 residues. The germline CDR1 and CDR2 sequences are KGHSH and LQKENI. The CDR3 here is CASSQDPKGNEKLFF. Here the CDR3 DNA reads TGTGCCAGCTCACAAGACCCAAAGGGTAATGAAAAACTGTTTTTT.

This clonotype was counted many times. This chain connects TRBV19 to TRBJ2-2; 12 bases are shared with TRBD2. The length of the CDR3 is 18 residues. From germline, CDR1 is LNHDA and CDR2 SQIVND (reference sequence). V was pared by 1 base and J by 3 bases, with 6 bases of the junction left unmatched. The CDR3 sequence is CASSIASGRAYDTGELFF. The CDR3 DNA reads as TGTGCCAGTAGTATAGCTAGCGGGAGGGCCTATGACACCGGGGAGCTGTTTTTT.

Ten or more counts support this clonotype. V usage is TRBV7-9 and J usage is TRBJ1-3; D gene ambiguous. From germline, CDR1 is SEHNR and CDR2 FQNEAQ (reference sequence). V was trimmed by 4 bases and J by 0 bases, leaving 13 bases between them. The CDR3 totals 16 residues. In DNA, the CDR3 is TGTGCCAGCAGCTCAGCCCTAGTCCACTCTGGAAACACCATATATTTT. Translated, it gives CASSSALVHSGNTIYF.

The V and J genes are TRBV7-9 and TRBJ2-7; 7 bases map to TRBD2. The CDR3 runs to 17 residues. V shed 5 bases and J 2 bases; nucleotides not matched to a gene: 15. Germline V lookup: CDR1 SEHNR, CDR2 FQNEAQ (reference sequence). CDR3 region: CASSPCHRRGSPYEQYF. The CDR3 DNA is TGTGCCAGCAGCCCCTGCCACCGGCGGGGGAGCCCCTACGAGCAGTACTTC.

This clonotype came up many times. The chain employs TRBV19 and TRBJ2-7, with TRBD1 matching 9 bases. The junction had 6 bases not matched to a gene; V was cut back by 8 bases and J by 7 bases. Germline values: CDR1 LNHDA, CDR2 SQIVND (reference sequence). This CDR3 has 12 residues. The CDR3 DNA sequence: TGTGCCAGTGGGGACAGGGCCGAAGAGCAGTACTTC. As protein: CASGDRAEEQYF.